At least ten counts were recorded for the clone carrying this T cell receptor beta chain. Its antigen remains unknown. This CDR3 contains 15 residues. The V end was cut by 6 bases, the J end by 4 bases, with 16 bases between. Per germline, CDR1 MNHEY and CDR2 SVGEGT. This entry is derived from a study of Graves' ophthalmopathy and Graves' hyperthyroidism. Overall study context: There was a collection of peripheral blood at initial diagnosis, before any treatment. Study-level results: Appearing in blood as well were most expanded thyroid clonotypes above 0.001 frequency.

Researchers turned away patients with other autoimmune diseases, uncontrolled infections, pregnancy or lactation. What supplied the PBMCs was 7.5 to 10 ml of fresh peripheral blood. For repertoire sequencing, the TCR beta CDR3 regions were amplified from RNA transcripts. The library came from an HTBI-primed first-round RT-PCR and a second-round multiplex PCR. TCRdb processed the multiplex PCR reads anew with MiXCR; each CDR3 protein has one entry. The sample shows fewer than 350,000 distinct CDR3 sequences, 17% of them seen only once. Sequenced material: peripheral blood. The origin of this receptor is an adult man with Graves' ophthalmopathy. The chain employs TRBV6-2 or TRBV6-3 and TRBJ1-5, with D possibly TRBD1 on 6 matching bases. For the CDR3, the DNA is TGTGCCAGCAGGGCAGGGGCAGGGGAAAATCAGCCCCAGCATTTT. It is translated as CASRAGAGENQPQHF.